This TCR beta chain derives from a study of OX40 agonist ivuxolimab in advanced cancers. This CDR3 is 15 amino acids long. Germline values: CDR1 SNHLY, CDR2 FYNNEI. Trimming took off 6 bases at V and 6 bases at J, with 15 bases between the two ends. There are a few counts of this clone. Measured with immunoSEQ multiplex PCR; TCRdb has only the in-frame clones, and not every one. The sample has approximately 83,000 clones; approximately 81% are singletons. The V call is TRBV2, the J call TRBJ1-6, with TRBD1 as a possible D gene (6 bases). The material was CD4+ or CD8+ T cells sorted from blood, obtained in a trial of the OX40 agonist ivuxolimab. This clonotype was sampled from an adult with an advanced solid tumor such as melanoma, head and neck, liver or kidney cancer. The CDR3 DNA follows: TGTGCCAGCAGCCAACAGGGAGGCTCTAATTCACCCCTCCACTTT. It translates to CASSQQGGSNSPLHF.